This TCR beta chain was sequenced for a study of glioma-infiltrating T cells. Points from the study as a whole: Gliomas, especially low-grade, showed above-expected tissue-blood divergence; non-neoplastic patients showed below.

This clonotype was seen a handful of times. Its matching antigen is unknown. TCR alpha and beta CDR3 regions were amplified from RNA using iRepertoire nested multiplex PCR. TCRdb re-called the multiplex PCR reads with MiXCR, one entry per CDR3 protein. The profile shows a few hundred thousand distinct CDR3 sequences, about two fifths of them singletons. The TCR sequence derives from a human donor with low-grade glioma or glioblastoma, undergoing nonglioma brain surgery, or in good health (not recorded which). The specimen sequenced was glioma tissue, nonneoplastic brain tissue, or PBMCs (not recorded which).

The CDR3 is CASAQGPGYGYTF. The CDR3 DNA is TGTGCCAGCGCCCAGGGACCCGGCTATGGCTACACCTTC. The chain employs TRBV28 and TRBJ1-2, with D possibly matching TRBD1 (5 bases). CDR3 length equals 13 residues. CDR1 and CDR2 from the germline V gene are MDHEN and SYDVKM. The V end lost 8 bases, the J end lost 4 bases, and 14 bases lay between the germline ends.